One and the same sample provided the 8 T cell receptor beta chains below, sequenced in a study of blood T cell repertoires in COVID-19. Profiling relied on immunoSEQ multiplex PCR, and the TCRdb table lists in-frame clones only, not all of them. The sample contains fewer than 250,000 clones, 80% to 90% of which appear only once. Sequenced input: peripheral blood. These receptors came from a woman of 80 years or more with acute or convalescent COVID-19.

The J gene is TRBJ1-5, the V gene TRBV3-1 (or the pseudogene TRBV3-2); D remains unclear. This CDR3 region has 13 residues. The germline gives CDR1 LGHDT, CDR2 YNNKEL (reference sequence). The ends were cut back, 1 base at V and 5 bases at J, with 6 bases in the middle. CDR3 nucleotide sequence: TGTGCCAGCAGCCAAGGACTCTATCAGCCCCAGCATTTT. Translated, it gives CASSQGLYQPQHF.

CDR3 DNA sequence: TGCGCCAGCAGCTCGGACGGGGTCGGCCAGCCCCAGCATTTT. Protein product: CASSSDGVGQPQHF. V usage is TRBV5-1 and J usage is TRBJ1-5; no firm D call. The CDR3 spans 14 residues. Germline V gene data show CDR1 as SGHRS and CDR2 as YFSETQ. Trimming cost V 3 bases and J 7 bases, with 14 bases left between them.

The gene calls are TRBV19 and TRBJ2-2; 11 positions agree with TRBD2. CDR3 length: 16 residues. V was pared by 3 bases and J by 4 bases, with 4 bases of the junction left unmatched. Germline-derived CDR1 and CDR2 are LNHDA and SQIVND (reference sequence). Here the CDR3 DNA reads TGTGCCAGTAGTATTGTAGCGGGGGGGTCCACCGGGGAGCTGTTTTTT. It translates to CASSIVAGGSTGELFF.

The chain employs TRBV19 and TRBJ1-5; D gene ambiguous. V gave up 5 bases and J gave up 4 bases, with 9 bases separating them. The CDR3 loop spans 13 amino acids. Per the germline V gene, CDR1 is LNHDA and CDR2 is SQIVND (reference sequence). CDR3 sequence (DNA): TGTGCCAGTAGTGGTGGGCGAAATCAGCCCCAGCATTTT. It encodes CASSGGRNQPQHF. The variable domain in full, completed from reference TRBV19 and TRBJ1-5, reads DGGITQSPKYLFRKEGQNVTLSCEQNLNHDAMYWYRQDPGQGLRLIYYSQIVNDFQKGDIAEGYSVSREKKESFPLTVTSAQKNPTAFYLCASSGGRNQPQHFGDGTRLSIL.

In DNA form, the CDR3 reads TGTGCCAGCTCACGGGACAGGGTAGGAGATGGCTACACCTTC. Its protein product is CASSRDRVGDGYTF. This rearrangement joins TRBV18 to TRBJ1-2; 9 nucleotides match TRBD1. V was pared by 4 bases and J by 6 bases, with 6 bases of the junction left unmatched. CDR1 is KGHSH and CDR2 is LQKENI in the germline V gene. CDR3 size: 14 residues.

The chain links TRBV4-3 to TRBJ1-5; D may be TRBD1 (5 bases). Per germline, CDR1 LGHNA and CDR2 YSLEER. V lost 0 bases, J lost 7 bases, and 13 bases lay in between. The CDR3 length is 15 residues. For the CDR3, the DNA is TGCGCCAGCAGCCAAGATATTTCGGGGGAACAGCCCCAGCATTTT. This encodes CASSQDISGEQPQHF.

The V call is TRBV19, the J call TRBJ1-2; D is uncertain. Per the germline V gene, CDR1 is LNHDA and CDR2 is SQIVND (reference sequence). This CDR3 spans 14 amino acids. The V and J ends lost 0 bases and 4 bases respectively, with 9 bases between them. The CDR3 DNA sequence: TGTGCCAGTAGTATAGAGGGCGGACTCTATGGCTACACCTTC. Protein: CASSIEGGLYGYTF.

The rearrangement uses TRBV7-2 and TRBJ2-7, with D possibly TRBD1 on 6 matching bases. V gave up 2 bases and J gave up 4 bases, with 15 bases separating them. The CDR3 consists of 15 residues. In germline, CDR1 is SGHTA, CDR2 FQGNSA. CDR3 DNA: TGTGCCAGCAGCTTACAGGGGTCTGCATCTTACGAGCAGTACTTC. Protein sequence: CASSLQGSASYEQYF.